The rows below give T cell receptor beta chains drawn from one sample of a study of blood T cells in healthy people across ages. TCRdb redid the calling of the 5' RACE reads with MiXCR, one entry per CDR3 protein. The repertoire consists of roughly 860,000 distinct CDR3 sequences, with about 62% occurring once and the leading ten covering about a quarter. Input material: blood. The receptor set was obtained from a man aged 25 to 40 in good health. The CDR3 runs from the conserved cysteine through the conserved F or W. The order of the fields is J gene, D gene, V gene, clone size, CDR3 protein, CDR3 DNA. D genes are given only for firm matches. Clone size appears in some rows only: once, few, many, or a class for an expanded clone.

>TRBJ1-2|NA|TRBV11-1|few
CASSGEVSGYGYTF
TGTGCCAGCAGCGGAGAGGTCAGTGGCTATGGCTACACCTTC
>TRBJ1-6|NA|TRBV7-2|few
CASSRPVEQSPLHF
TGTGCCAGCAGCCGTCCGGTGGAACAATCACCCCTCCACTTT
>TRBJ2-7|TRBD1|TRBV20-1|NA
CSAENRGPGEQYF
TGCAGTGCTGAGAACAGGGGGCCGGGGGAGCAGTACTTC
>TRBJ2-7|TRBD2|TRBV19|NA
CASSMGGRGAYEQYF
TGTGCCAGTAGTATGGGGGGACGGGGGGCCTACGAGCAGTACTTC
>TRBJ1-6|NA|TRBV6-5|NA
CASSYTRENYNSPLHF
TGTGCCAGCAGTTACACGAGGGAGAATTATAATTCACCCCTCCACTTT
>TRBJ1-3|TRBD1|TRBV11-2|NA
CASSPGTGVSGNTIYF
TGTGCCAGCAGCCCCGGGACAGGCGTCTCTGGAAACACCATATATTTT
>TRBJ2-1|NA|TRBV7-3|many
CASSPSRGSYNEQFF
TGTGCCAGCAGCCCCAGCAGGGGCTCCTACAATGAGCAGTTCTTC
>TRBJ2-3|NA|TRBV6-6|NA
CASSQERGAEDTQYF
TGTGCCAGCAGCCAGGAGAGGGGCGCGGAAGATACGCAGTATTTT
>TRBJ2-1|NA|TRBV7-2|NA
CASSLVASGTEAFF
NA
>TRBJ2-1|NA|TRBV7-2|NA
CASSLEWGLGIYNEQFF
TGTGCCAGCAGCTTAGAGTGGGGGCTTGGAATCTACAATGAGCAGTTCTTC
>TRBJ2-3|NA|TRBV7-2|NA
CASRPGSTDTQYF
TGTGCCAGCAGACCGGGCAGCACAGATACGCAGTATTTT
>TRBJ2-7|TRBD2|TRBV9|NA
CASSANPGLAGGSYEQYF
TGTGCCAGCAGCGCTAATCCGGGACTAGCGGGGGGTTCCTACGAGCAGTACTTC
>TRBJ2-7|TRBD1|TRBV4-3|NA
CASDPPGQGVYEQYF
TGCGCCAGCGATCCCCCGGGACAGGGAGTCTACGAGCAGTACTTC
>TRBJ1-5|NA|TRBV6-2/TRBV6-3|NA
CASTDPAGDVKPQHF
TGTGCCAGCACCGACCCCGCAGGGGACGTAAAGCCCCAGCATTTT
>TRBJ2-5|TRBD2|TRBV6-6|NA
CAGQRNGREETQYF
TGTGCCGGTCAGAGGAACGGGAGGGAGGAGACCCAGTACTTC
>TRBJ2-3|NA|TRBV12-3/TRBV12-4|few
CASRPRSGRTDTQYF
TGTGCCAGCAGACCTCGCAGTGGAAGGACAGATACGCAGTATTTT
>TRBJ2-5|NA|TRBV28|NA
CASSPIQADPQETQYF
TGTGCCAGCAGCCCGATCCAGGCGGACCCACAAGAGACCCAGTACTTC
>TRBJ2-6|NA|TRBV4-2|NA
CASSQDPGRPLGANVLTF
TGTGCCAGCAGCCAAGATCCGGGGCGACCTCTCGGGGCCAACGTCCTGACTTTC
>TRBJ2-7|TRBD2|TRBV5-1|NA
CASSPTSGEPYEQYF
TGCGCCAGCAGCCCGACTAGCGGGGAACCCTACGAGCAGTACTTC
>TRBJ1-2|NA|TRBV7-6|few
CASNWSQENGYTF
TGTGCCAGCAACTGGTCCCAAGAGAATGGCTACACCTTC
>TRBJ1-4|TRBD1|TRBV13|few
CASTLEGGAEKLFF
TGTGCCAGCACACTCGAAGGGGGCGCCGAAAAACTGTTTTTT
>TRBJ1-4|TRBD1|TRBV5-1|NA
CASSLQGAANEKLFF
TGCGCCAGCAGCCTCCAGGGGGCGGCTAATGAAAAACTGTTTTTT
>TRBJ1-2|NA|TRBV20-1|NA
CSARDNNFYGYTF
TGCAGTGCTAGAGATAACAACTTTTATGGCTACACCTTC
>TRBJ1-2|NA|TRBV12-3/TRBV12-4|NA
CASRAGARWGGYTF
TGTGCCAGCAGAGCCGGGGCCAGGTGGGGGGGCTACACCTTC
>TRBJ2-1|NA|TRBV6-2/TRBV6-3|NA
CASSYAGNNEQFF
TGTGCCAGCAGTTACGCGGGAAACAATGAGCAGTTCTTC
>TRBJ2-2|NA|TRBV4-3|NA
CASSQVGGGTGELFF
TGCGCCAGCAGCCAAGTGGGTGGGGGGACCGGGGAGCTGTTTTTT
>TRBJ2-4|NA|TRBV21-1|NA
CASSKPQRGLAKNIQYF
TGTGCCAGCAGCAAACCCCAGCGGGGCTTAGCCAAAAACATTCAGTACTTC
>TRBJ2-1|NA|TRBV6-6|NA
CASSPLGLAYNEQFF
TGTGCCAGCAGTCCACTAGGGTTGGCCTACAATGAGCAGTTCTTC
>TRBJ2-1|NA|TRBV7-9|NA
CASRPSGPSRNNEQFF
TGTGCCAGCAGGCCATCAGGACCGTCGCGGAACAATGAGCAGTTCTTC
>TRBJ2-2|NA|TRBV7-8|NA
CASSFPKPGTSNSGELFF
TGTGCCAGCAGCTTTCCCAAACCCGGGACATCTAATAGCGGGGAGCTGTTTTTT
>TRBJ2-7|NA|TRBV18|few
CASSPAQYYEQYF
TGTGCCAGCTCACCCGCACAGTACTACGAGCAGTACTTC
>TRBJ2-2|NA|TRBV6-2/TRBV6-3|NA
CASSYSGIGELFF
TGTGCCAGCAGTTACTCAGGGATCGGGGAGCTGTTTTTT
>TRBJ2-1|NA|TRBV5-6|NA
CASSFPARRGFEEQFF
TGTGCCAGCAGCTTCCCGGCTAGAAGGGGCTTTGAGGAGCAGTTCTTC
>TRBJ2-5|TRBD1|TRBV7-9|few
CASSVGQVETQYF
TGTGCTAGCAGCGTAGGACAGGTCGAGACCCAGTACTTC
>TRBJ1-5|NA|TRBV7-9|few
CASSGTDSSNQPQHF
TGTGCCAGCAGCGGTACGGACAGTAGCAATCAGCCCCAGCATTTT
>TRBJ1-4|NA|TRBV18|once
CASSPPEKREKLFF
TGTGCCAGCTCACCACCGGAAAAGCGGGAAAAACTGTTTTTT
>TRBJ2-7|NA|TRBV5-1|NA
CASSSQGGGPYEQYF
TGCGCCAGCAGCTCCCAGGGTGGAGGGCCCTACGAGCAGTACTTC
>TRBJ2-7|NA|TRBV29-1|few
CSVEVSGNEQYF
TGCAGCGTTGAAGTGTCGGGTAACGAGCAGTACTTC
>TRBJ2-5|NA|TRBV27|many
CASSLGRIYQETQYF
TGTGCCAGCAGTTTAGGCAGAATCTACCAAGAGACCCAGTACTTC
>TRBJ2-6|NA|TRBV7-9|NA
CASSSFGGSGANVLTF
TGTGCCAGCAGCTCTTTTGGGGGCTCTGGGGCCAACGTCCTGACTTTC
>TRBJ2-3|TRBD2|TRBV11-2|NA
CASSFTSGGRTDTQYF
TGTGCCAGCAGCTTTACTAGCGGGGGTAGGACAGATACGCAGTATTTT
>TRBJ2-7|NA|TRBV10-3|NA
CAIAPGVRDSLSKKYF
TGTGCCATCGCCCCCGGGGTACGGGACTCCCTCTCTAAGAAGTACTTC
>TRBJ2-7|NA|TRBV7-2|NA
CASSLNPGHSYEQYF
TGTGCCAGCAGCCTCAATCCGGGGCACTCCTACGAGCAGTACTTC
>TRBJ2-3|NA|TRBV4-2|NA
CASSLLTQGSDTQYF
TGTGCCAGCAGCCTCCTAACACAGGGCTCAGATACGCAGTATTTT
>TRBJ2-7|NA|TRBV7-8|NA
CASSPVRAYSYEQYF
TGTGCCAGCAGCCCGGTAAGGGCCTACTCCTACGAGCAGTACTTC
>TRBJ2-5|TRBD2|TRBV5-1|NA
CASSLVGGTVGETQYF
TGCGCCAGCAGCTTGGTCGGGGGGACTGTAGGAGAGACCCAGTACTTC
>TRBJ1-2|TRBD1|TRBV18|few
CASSPPLGQGYGYTF
TGTGCCAGCTCACCACCGTTGGGACAGGGGTACGGCTACACCTTC
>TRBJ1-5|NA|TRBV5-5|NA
CASSPGPGDQPQHF
TGTGCCAGCAGCCCGGGTCCAGGGGATCAGCCCCAGCATTTT
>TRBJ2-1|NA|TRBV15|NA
CATSRDGSYSDIQFF
TGTGCCACCAGCAGAGATGGGTCCTACTCAGACATTCAGTTCTTC
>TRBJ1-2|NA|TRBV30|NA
CAGSGGLYGYTF
TGTGCCGGGAGTGGGGGTCTCTATGGCTACACCTTC
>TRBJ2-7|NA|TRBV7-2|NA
CASSYDQTLIYEQYF
TGTGCCAGCAGCTACGACCAAACCCTTATTTACGAGCAGTACTTC
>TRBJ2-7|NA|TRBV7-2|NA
CASSPSRNEQYF
TGTGCCAGCAGCCCCTCGCGTAACGAGCAGTACTTC